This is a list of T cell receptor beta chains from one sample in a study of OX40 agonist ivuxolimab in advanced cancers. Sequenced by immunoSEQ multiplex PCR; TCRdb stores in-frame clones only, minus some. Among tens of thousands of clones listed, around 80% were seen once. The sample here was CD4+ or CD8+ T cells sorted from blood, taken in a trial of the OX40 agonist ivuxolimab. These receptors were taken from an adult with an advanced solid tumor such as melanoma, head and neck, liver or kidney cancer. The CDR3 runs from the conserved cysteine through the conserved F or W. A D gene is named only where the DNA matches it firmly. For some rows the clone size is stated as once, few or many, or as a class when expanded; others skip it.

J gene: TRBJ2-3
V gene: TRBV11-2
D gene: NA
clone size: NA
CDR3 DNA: TGTGCCAGCAGCTTAGTCGGGGCGGGAGATACGCAGTATTTT
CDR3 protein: CASSLVGAGDTQYF

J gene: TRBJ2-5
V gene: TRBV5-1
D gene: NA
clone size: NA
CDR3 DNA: TGCGCCAGCAGCTTGGGAACAGGAGGCGCAGAGACCCAGTACTTC
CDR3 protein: CASSLGTGGAETQYF

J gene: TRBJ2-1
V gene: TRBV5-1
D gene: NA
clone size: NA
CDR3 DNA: TGCGCCAGCAGCTTGGGGTCGCGGGTAGAGGGCAATGAGCAGTTCTTC
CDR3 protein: CASSLGSRVEGNEQFF

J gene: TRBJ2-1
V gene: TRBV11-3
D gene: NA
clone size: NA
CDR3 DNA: TGTGCCAGCAGCTTAGAGGGAATCGACAATGAGCAGTTCTTC
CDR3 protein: CASSLEGIDNEQFF

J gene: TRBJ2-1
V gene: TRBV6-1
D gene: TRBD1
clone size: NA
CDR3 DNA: TGTGCCAGCAGGACAGGGGGCGGGAATGAGCAGTTCTTC
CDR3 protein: CASRTGGGNEQFF

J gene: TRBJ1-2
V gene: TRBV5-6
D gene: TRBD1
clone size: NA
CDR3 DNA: TGTGCCAGCAGCTGGTGGGGACAGGGGGCTTTTGGCTACACCTTC
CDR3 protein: CASSWWGQGAFGYTF

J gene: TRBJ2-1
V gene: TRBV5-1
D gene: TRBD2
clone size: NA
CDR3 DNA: TGCGCCAGCAGGCTAGCGGGGGGGCGGAATGAGCAGTTCTTC
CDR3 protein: CASRLAGGRNEQFF

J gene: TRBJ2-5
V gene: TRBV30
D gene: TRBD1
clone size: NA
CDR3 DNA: TGTGCCTGGGCCAAGACAGGGCCGAAGACCCAGTACTTC
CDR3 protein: CAWAKTGPKTQYF

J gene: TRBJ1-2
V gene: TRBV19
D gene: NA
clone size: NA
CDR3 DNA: TGTGCCAGTACCCCCCAGGGGAACTATGGCTACACCTTC
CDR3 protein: CASTPQGNYGYTF

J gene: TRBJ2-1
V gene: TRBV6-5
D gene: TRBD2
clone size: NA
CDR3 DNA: TGTGCCAGCAGTAAGGGCGGGAGGGCCAGGGGGGAGCAGTTCTTC
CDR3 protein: CASSKGGRARGEQFF

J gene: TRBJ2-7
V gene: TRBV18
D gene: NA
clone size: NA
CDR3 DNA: TGTGCCAGCTCCCAACGGGGTTGGGGGCCGCGATCCTACGAGCAGTACTTC
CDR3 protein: CASSQRGWGPRSYEQYF

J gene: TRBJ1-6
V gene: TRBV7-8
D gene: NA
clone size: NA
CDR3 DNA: TGTGCCAGCAGCTTAGCGGGGGGCCTTAATTCACCCCTCCACTTT
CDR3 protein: CASSLAGGLNSPLHF

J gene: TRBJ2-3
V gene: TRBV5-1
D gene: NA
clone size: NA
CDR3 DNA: TGCGCCAGCAGCTTGACCGGGTTCAATACAGATACGCAGTATTTT
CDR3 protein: CASSLTGFNTDTQYF

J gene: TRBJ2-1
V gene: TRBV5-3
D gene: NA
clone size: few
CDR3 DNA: TGTGCCAGAAGATACCCCGGAGCGACGCAGTTCTTC
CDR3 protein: CARRYPGATQFF

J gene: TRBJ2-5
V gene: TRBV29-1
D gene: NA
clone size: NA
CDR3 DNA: TGCAGCGTTGGGGACTCCATAGAGACCCAGTACTTC
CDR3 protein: CSVGDSIETQYF

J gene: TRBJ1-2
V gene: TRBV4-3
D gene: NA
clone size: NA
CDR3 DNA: TGCGCCAGCAGCCTCCAGACAGGTTATGGCTACACCTTC
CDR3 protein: CASSLQTGYGYTF

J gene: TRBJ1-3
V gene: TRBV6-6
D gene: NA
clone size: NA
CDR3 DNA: TGTGCCAGCAGAGCTAGCTCTGGAAACACCATATATTTT
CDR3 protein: CASRASSGNTIYF

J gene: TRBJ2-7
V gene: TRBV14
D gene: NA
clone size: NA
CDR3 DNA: TGTGCCAGCAGCCTGCGCCGGGACCTAACCTACGAGCAGTACTTC
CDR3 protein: CASSLRRDLTYEQYF

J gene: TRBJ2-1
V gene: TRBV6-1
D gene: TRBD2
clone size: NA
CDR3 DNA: TGTGCCAGCAGTGGGAGGGCCGGGACTAGCGGGAGATTGGGCAATGAGCAGTTCTTC
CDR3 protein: CASSGRAGTSGRLGNEQFF

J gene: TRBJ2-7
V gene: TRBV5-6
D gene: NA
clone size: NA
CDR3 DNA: TGTGCCAGCAGCGTGAGCCCCGTAACGGCGTCCTACGAGCAGTACTTC
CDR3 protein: CASSVSPVTASYEQYF

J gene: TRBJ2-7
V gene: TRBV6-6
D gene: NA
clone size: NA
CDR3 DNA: TGTGCCAGCAGGCACAGGGATTCCTACGAGCAGTACTTC
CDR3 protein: CASRHRDSYEQYF

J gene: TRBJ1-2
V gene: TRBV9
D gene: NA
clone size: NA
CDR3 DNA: TGTGCCAGCAGCGTAGCTCAAATCAACAGGGCTAACTATGGCTACACCTTC
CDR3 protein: CASSVAQINRANYGYTF

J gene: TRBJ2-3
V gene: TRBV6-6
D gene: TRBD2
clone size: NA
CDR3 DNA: TGTGCCAGCTCCAACGCACTAGCGGTGCAGTATTTT
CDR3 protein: CASSNALAVQYF